The 21 T cell receptor beta chains in this list originate from one sample, sequenced in a study of T cells in Graves' hyperthyroidism and ophthalmopathy. The CDR3 regions of TCR beta were amplified from RNA transcripts. HTBI primers were the set used in a first-round RT-PCR of the TCR CDR3. From the multiplex PCR reads, TCRdb called clonotypes with MiXCR, one entry per CDR3 protein. The data hold roughly 660,000 distinct CDR3 sequences, with about 18% observed a single time. The specimen sequenced was blood. The receptors originated from a man aged 45-65 years with Graves' hyperthyroidism.

The chain couples TRBV3-1 to TRBJ2-5; no clear D. This CDR3 has 15 residues. Trimming shortened V by 3 bases and J by 1 base, and 12 bases separated the two germline ends. In germline, CDR1 is LGHDT, CDR2 YNNKEL (reference sequence). CDR3 in amino acids: CASSQTHSIQETQYF. CDR3 nucleotides: TGTGCCAGCAGCCAGACACACAGTATCCAAGAGACCCAGTACTTC.

The table lists this clonotype with a few counts. V and J are TRBV5-1 and TRBJ1-2; 9 bases align to TRBD1. Germline V CDR1 and CDR2: SGHRS, YFSETQ. Losses at the gene ends were 5 bases for V and 4 bases for J; bases not matched to a gene: 12. This CDR3 is 16 amino acids long. The CDR3 sequence: CASRTTGGASPYGYTF. The CDR3 coding sequence is TGCGCCAGCAGGACTACAGGGGGCGCGAGTCCCTATGGCTACACCTTC.

The chain recombines TRBV28 with TRBJ2-6, with 9 bases lining up with TRBD2. The CDR3 length is 18 residues. The V and J ends lost 5 bases and 0 bases, in that order; junction bases with no gene match: 8. CDR1 is MDHEN and CDR2 is SYDVKM in the germline V gene. CDR3 sequence reads: CASSPSLAGYSGANVLTF. The CDR3, as DNA: TGTGCCAGCAGTCCCTCCCTAGCGGGATACTCTGGGGCCAACGTCCTGACTTTC.

This clonotype has only a few counts. The V call is TRBV10-2, the J call TRBJ1-5; TRBD1 matches at 8 bases. The V segment lost 7 bases and the J segment 7 bases; nucleotides outside the gene matches: 3. The CDR3 is made up of 12 amino acids. Germline V gene lookup returns CDR1 WSHSY and CDR2 SAAADI. CDR3 sequence: CASTQGAQPQHF. The CDR3 coding sequence is TGCGCCAGCACCCAGGGGGCCCAGCCCCAGCATTTT.

This clonotype has a handful of counts. This sequence joins TRBV7-3 and TRBJ2-7; TRBD1 is a possible D gene (6 bases). The CDR3 is 14 residues long. Trimming stripped 5 bases from V and 6 bases from J, with 17 bases between. The V gene's germline CDR1 is SGHTA and CDR2 FQGTGA. The CDR3 nucleotides are TGTGCCAGCAGCACGACAGGAACCACCGCCGAGCAGTACTTC. This codes for CASSTTGTTAEQYF.

There are many counts of this clonotype. V and J are TRBV2 and TRBJ2-3; TRBD2 might be the D (5 bases). This CDR3 has 14 residues. In germline, CDR1 is SNHLY, CDR2 FYNNEI. Trimming removed 7 bases at V and 0 bases at J, with 11 bases between. CDR3 loop: CASTKLASTDTQYF. The CDR3 DNA is TGTGCCAGCACTAAGCTAGCTAGCACAGATACGCAGTATTTT.

This clonotype was recorded at least ten times. This rearrangement joins TRBV28 to TRBJ2-2, with TRBD1 matching over 8 bases. Germline CDR1 reads MDHEN; CDR2 reads SYDVKM. V lost 5 bases to trimming and J lost 2 bases; unmatched junction nucleotides: 7. The CDR3 is 16 amino acids. The CDR3 bases are TGTGCCAGCAGTCTCCTCAGGGGGCTTAACACCGGGGAGCTGTTTTTT. Translation gives CASSLLRGLNTGELFF.

This chain connects TRBV10-3 to TRBJ1-5; unclear D gene. Trimming took 4 bases from V and 2 from J, leaving 6 bases between them. The germline gives CDR1 ENHRY, CDR2 SYGVKD. The CDR3 sequence is 13 residues long. CDR3 DNA: TGTGCCATCAGTGCCGAAGGCAATCAGCCCCAGCATTTT. Encoded protein: CAISAEGNQPQHF.

As concerns this clonotype: Sequence at one end of the junction differs from germline and may be a read error. This rearrangement joins TRBV7-8 to TRBJ2-6, with D maybe TRBD1 (6 bases). The V gene's germline CDR1 is SGHVS and CDR2 FQNEAQ. The CDR3 runs 19 residues. The CDR3 DNA reads TGTGCCAGCAGCCCAGCTAGACAGGCTCTCTTGTTGGGGCCCAACGTCCTGGCTTTC. As protein: CASSPARQALLLGPNVLAF.

This clonotype was picked up many times. V usage is TRBV28 and J usage is TRBJ1-2; D unclear. V was cut by 4 bases and J by 0 bases, with 15 bases left in between. The CDR3 has 16 amino acids. Germline values: CDR1 MDHEN, CDR2 SYDVKM. The CDR3 nucleotides are TGTGCCAGCAGTTCAGCCAGCCATACTTCTAACTATGGCTACACCTTC. Translated: CASSSASHTSNYGYTF.

This clonotype was recorded many times. The CDR3 reads CASGLEFNEKLFF. DNA for the CDR3: TGTGCCAGCGGATTAGAATTTAATGAAAAACTGTTTTTT. J is TRBJ1-4 and V is TRBV28; D remains ambiguous. From germline, CDR1 is MDHEN and CDR2 SYDVKM. V was trimmed by 8 bases and J by 4 bases, leaving 11 bases between them. The CDR3 is made up of 13 amino acids.

This clonotype was seen a few times. CDR3 residues: CASSPGQGEANYGYTF. The CDR3 DNA sequence: TGTGCCAGCAGTCCCGGACAGGGGGAAGCTAACTATGGCTACACCTTC. The chain uses TRBV27 and TRBJ1-2; TRBD1 matches 10 bases. Germline V gene lookup returns CDR1 MNHEY and CDR2 SMNVEV (reference sequence). The V gene end was trimmed by 5 bases and the J gene end by 0 bases; junction bases not matched to a gene: 6. This CDR3 has 16 residues.

The J gene is TRBJ1-3, the V gene TRBV5-1, with no clear D. Trimming left V 0 bases short and J 0 bases short, with 10 bases between. The CDR3 is 16 amino acids. The V gene's germline CDR1 is SGHRS and CDR2 YFSETQ. The CDR3 DNA sequence: TGCGCCAGCAGCTTGGTCGGGGTTGGCTCTGGAAACACCATATATTTT. Its protein product is CASSLVGVGSGNTIYF.

The chain joins TRBV5-1 to TRBJ2-5; TRBD1 might be the D (6 bases). This CDR3 has 13 amino acids. The germline V and J ends were trimmed by 4 bases and 3 bases, with 10 bases remaining between them. Germline V gives CDR1 SGHRS, CDR2 YFSETQ. In DNA form, the CDR3 reads TGCGCCAGCAGCCCCCACAGGGAAGAGACCCAGTACTTC. Translating gives CASSPHREETQYF.

This clonotype was counted once. The V gene is TRBV11-2, the J gene TRBJ2-7; 9 bases fit TRBD1. Losses at the gene ends were 1 base for V and 0 bases for J; bases not matched to a gene: 7. CDR1 SGHAT and CDR2 FQNNGV come from the germline V gene. CDR3 length: 17 amino acids. CDR3 bases: TGTGCCAGCAGCTTAGTCCGAAAGACAGGGGGCTCCTACGAGCAGTACTTC. Translated, it gives CASSLVRKTGGSYEQYF. Looking up the rest from reference TRBV11-2 and TRBJ2-7 gives the full variable domain: EAGVAQSPRYKIIEKRQSVAFWCNPISGHATLYWYQQILGQGPKLLIQFQNNGVVDDSQLPKDRFSAERLKGVDSTLKIQPAKLEDSAVYLCASSLVRKTGGSYEQYFGPGTRLTVT.

At least ten counts were recorded for this clonotype. The V and J genes are TRBV12-3 or TRBV12-4 and TRBJ2-2, with TRBD2 identical over 9 bases. The CDR3 contains 17 residues. Trimming at V came to 6 bases and at J to 0 bases, leaving 8 bases not matched to a gene. The CDR3 bases are TGTGCCAGCAGCCCCACCCGACTAGCGGCGAACACCGGGGAGCTGTTTTTT. Its translation: CASSPTRLAANTGELFF.

This clonotype was seen more than once but under ten times. The rearrangement uses TRBV19 and TRBJ2-7; 10 nucleotides agree with TRBD1. This CDR3 contains 15 residues. Losses at the gene ends were 5 bases for V and 1 base for J; bases not matched to a gene: 5. Germline V lookup: CDR1 LNHDA, CDR2 SQIVND (reference sequence). The CDR3, as DNA: TGTGCCAGTAGTCCCGGGACAGGGGCATCCTACGAGCAGTACTTC. Its translation: CASSPGTGASYEQYF. The complete variable domain, with remaining parts taken from reference TRBV19 and TRBJ2-7, reads DGGITQSPKYLFRKEGQNVTLSCEQNLNHDAMYWYRQDPGQGLRLIYYSQIVNDFQKGDIAEGYSVSREKKESFPLTVTSAQKNPTAFYLCASSPGTGASYEQYFGPGTRLTVT.

This clonotype was picked up many times. Written as DNA, the CDR3 is TGTGCCACCAGCAGAGATGCAGGTTATAATTCACCCCTCCACTTT. The encoded protein is CATSRDAGYNSPLHF. The chain links TRBV15 to TRBJ1-6; no definite D call. CDR1 and CDR2 (germline): LNHNV, YYDKDF (reference sequence). Trimming removed 0 bases at V and 4 bases at J, with 7 bases between. This CDR3 spans 15 amino acids.

At least ten counts were recorded for this clonotype. The CDR3 DNA sequence: TGTGCCAGTAGCCCGATTTGGACAGGGCCGGGCACTGAAGCTTTCTTT. This encodes CASSPIWTGPGTEAFF. V usage is TRBV19 and J usage is TRBJ1-1; 8 nucleotides line up with TRBD1. V shed 6 bases and J 4 bases; nucleotides not matched to a gene: 13. Per germline, CDR1 LNHDA and CDR2 SQIVND (reference sequence). This CDR3 region has 16 residues.

This clonotype was detected many times. This chain links TRBV2 with TRBJ1-5; perhaps TRBD1 as D (5 bases). V was clipped by 6 bases and J by 4 bases, with 16 bases between them. The length of the CDR3 is 15 residues. Per the germline V gene, CDR1 is SNHLY and CDR2 is FYNNEI. CDR3 in DNA: TGTGCCAGCAGGGAGGGGTCAGGGACTAATCAGCCCCAGCATTTT. It is translated as CASREGSGTNQPQHF.

The J gene is TRBJ2-7, the V gene TRBV14; 7 bases are shared with TRBD2. V was clipped by 0 bases and J by 5 bases; unmatched bases: 13. The CDR3 sequence is 17 residues long. From germline, CDR1 is SGHDN and CDR2 FVKESK. CDR3 region: CASSQEGLVSGFHEQYF. CDR3 bases: TGTGCCAGCAGCCAAGAGGGACTGGTTAGCGGGTTTCACGAGCAGTACTTC. Filled out from reference TRBV14 and TRBJ2-7, the complete variable domain reads EAGVTQFPSHSVIEKGQTVTLRCDPISGHDNLYWYRRVMGKEIKFLLHFVKESKQDESGMPNNRFLAERTGGTYSTLKVQPAELEDSGVYFCASSQEGLVSGFHEQYFGPGTRLTVT.